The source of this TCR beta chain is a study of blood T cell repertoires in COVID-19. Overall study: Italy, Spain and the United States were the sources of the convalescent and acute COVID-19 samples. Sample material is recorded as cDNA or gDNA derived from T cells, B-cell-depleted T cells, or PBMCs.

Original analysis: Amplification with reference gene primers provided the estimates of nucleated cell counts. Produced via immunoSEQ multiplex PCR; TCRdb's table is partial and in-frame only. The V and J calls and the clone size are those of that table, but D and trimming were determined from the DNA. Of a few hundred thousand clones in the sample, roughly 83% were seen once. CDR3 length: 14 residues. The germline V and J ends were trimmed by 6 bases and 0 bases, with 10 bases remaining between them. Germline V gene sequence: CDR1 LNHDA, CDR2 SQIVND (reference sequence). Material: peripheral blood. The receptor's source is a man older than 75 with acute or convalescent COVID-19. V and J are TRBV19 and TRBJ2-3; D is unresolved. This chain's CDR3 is CASSLLPSTDTQYF. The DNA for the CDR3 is TGTGCCAGTAGCCTTCTCCCTAGCACAGATACGCAGTATTTT.